This record concerns one T cell receptor (beta chain) sequence. This receptor's antigen is unknown. There are no base qualities to consult, and no much larger clone falls within one base. Healthy HIV-negative adults with no recently reported acute infections or vaccinations were included as donors. Every donor was a Caucasian adult living in Nashville, Tennessee, USA. CD4+ T cells were enriched by magnetic negative selection, after which naive cells were positively selected on CD45RA and the negative fraction was taken as the memory subset. After blood collection by leukapheresis, PBMCs were isolated using Ficoll-Histopaque density gradient centrifugation and then cryopreserved in the vapor phase of liquid nitrogen. Analytical flow cytometry was used to check the purity and quantity of every magnetically sorted T cell population. Genomic DNA was isolated from each sorted fraction and quantified by UV absorbance on a Nanodrop 2000c.

The CDR3 contains 18 residues, cysteine and phenylalanine counted. Only the CDR3 part of the read is kept: 54 bases, read in frame from the first base. V is pruned by 2 bases and J by 10 bases, leaving 17 bases of the junction without a gene match. From a lookup of the germline V gene, CDR1 and CDR2 are MNHNS and SASEGT. Using the deep immunoSEQ assay, multiplex PCR amplified TCR CDR3 regions from genomic DNA. For each cell subset, the extracted genomic DNA was distributed evenly across all wells of several immunoSEQ 96-well plates, and each plate served as one replicate. For sorted subsets, 200 to 250 ng of genomic DNA, equivalent to roughly 33,000 T cell genomes, went into each replicate PCR. Purified libraries were measured with a Qubit 3.0 fluorometer, size-checked on a Bioanalyzer 2100, and measured again with the KAPA Library Quantification kit. Every immunoSEQ 96-well plate was sequenced on a separate single-read 150-cycle Illumina NextSeq 550 flow cell. Regarding the original processing steps: Because only junctional sequences without quality scores were contained in the immunoSEQ output, filtering matching that applied to full-length reads could not be performed. Sequences were annotated with PyIR, a Python wrapper for IgBLAST v1.9, and V/J genes and CDR3 were assigned using IMGT germline references. Reads with weak V/J assignments (E-value above 1e-6), missing CDR3, stop codons, out-of-frame junctions, or ambiguous translated residues were removed. A V3J clonotype was defined by an identical inferred V gene, J gene, and CDR3 amino acid sequence. To compute the percentage overlap between repertoires, the number of shared unique clonotypes was divided by the size of the smaller repertoire. Richness of each repertoire was evaluated using RTK rarefaction, the Chao1 estimator, and Recon v2.1 estimates of unobserved clonotypes. Generation probabilities were computed with OLGA for all TCRbeta clonotypes obtained by the gDNA method from several donors. TCRdb retrieved this table from immuneACCESS and kept in-frame rearrangements only. Not all clones are present; in checked studies, unresolved V genes account for under half, and no reason is known for the remainder. Clonal size and the V and J genes are those of that table, whereas D and trimming came from the DNA. The sample contains millions of clones, around 90% of them found a single time. The ten largest make up over 0.12% of the sample.

This entry comes from a study of shared clonotypes between healthy human individuals (dated by TCRdb to about 2020). With respect to the entire study: Two women and a few men aged 18 to 49 years were included in the cohort. Between about 0.9 and 8.9 billion PBMCs per donor were obtained by leukapheresis. For each donor, three plates each were used for CD4 naive and CD4 memory, two plates were used for CD8 naive, and one plate was used for CD8 memory. The study deeply sequenced blood TCR repertoires of 5 or 6 healthy adults to estimate repertoire size and the extent of clonotype sharing between individuals. To increase sequencing depth and limit assay-specific biases, different laboratories used diverse techniques to prepare libraries and sequence TCR repertoires. What the work shows at the level of the full study, not this receptor alone: Only blood was sampled, and tissue TCR repertoires likely differ from those in blood. Incomplete sequencing was indicated by rarefaction of sorted-subset datasets, despite the large sequencing depth. Naive subsets generally had larger estimated clonotype richness than memory subsets did. When a few donors were compared, the shared fraction of clonotypes was approximately 5% for naive CD4, over 3% for naive CD8, roughly 2.3% for memory CD4, and roughly 0.43% for memory CD8. Pairwise subsampling led to the expectation that sequencing depth would affect the degree of clonotype sharing among donors. Compared with non-shared clonotypes, clonotypes shared by all four sorted-subset donors had higher generation probabilities. The small number of donors limited the genetic and exposure-history diversity represented.

Sequencing used naive CD4+ T cells sorted from blood. In the paper's terms, the cell subset or site label means: CD45RA+ positively selected. The chain joins TRBV6-1 to TRBJ2-1; 10 bases in between match TRBD1. This sequence was found in a young man in good health. The CDR3 protein: CASSESRAGTGVKVEQFF. The DNA reads TGTGCCAGCAGTGAATCCAGAGCCGGGACAGGGGTGAAGGTAGAGCAGTTCTTC.